This TCR beta chain comes out of a study of TIL therapy for anti-PD-1-resistant metastatic lung cancer. Whole-study context: Tumors had a median PD-L1 proportion score of 6%. Points from the study as a whole: After infusion, TIL clonotypes partly replaced peripheral T cells and declined over months.

Time point: pre-treatment sample, taken before nivolumab and TIL therapy. The immunoSEQ assay was v3. Each library reached about 2 million read pairs, or about 5-6 million at deep level. Using immunoSEQ multiplex PCR, the repertoire was profiled, and TCRdb retains in-frame clones only, with some absent. The sample comprises some 52,000 clones, 79% of which are singletons, and under 5.5% rests with the top ten. As concerns this clone: The antigen remains unidentified.

Germline V CDR1 and CDR2: MNHEY, SMNVEV (reference sequence). V gave up 5 bases and J gave up 3 bases, with 14 bases separating them. This CDR3 spans 15 amino acids. The material sequenced was blood, taken at baseline. V and J are TRBV27 and TRBJ2-1; D call uncertain. This receptor was taken from a woman aged 30-79 years with non-small cell lung cancer. The CDR3 nucleotides read TGTGCCAGCAGTCCCTCCGGAAGGGTCTACAATGAGCAGTTCTTC. As protein: CASSPSGRVYNEQFF.